Included here is one T cell receptor beta chain sequence, with context. CDR1 and CDR2 (germline): LGHNT, FRNRAP. The CDR3 is 16 amino acids. The J segment lost 2 bases and the V segment lost 6 bases, leaving 10 bases of the junction unmatched. TCRdb's table, derived via immunoSEQ multiplex PCR, lists solely in-frame clones and lacks some. The sample lists about 190,000 clones, roughly nine tenths occurring once. The data stem from a study of control samples from healthy donors and cancer patients. The material sequenced was blood. This clonotype was sampled from a man under 40 in good health. V is TRBV12-5 and J is TRBJ1-5, with 7 bases that match TRBD1. In DNA, the CDR3 is TGTGCTAGTGGCCCAGGGGGTCAGGCGGGCAATCAGCCCCAGCATTTT. Translated: CASGPGGQAGNQPQHF.